A single sample gave rise to the 18 T cell receptor beta chains below, sequenced in a study of blood T cells in healthy people across ages (dated by TCRdb to the mid-2010s). The library was made by 5' RACE. The listed sequencing device is Illumina HiSeq 2500. A second roughly 7 to 11 cycle PCR used a sample-barcoded 5' primer and a J-beta primer mix. The public reads were reanalyzed by TCRdb: fastp trimming at Q25, MiXCR alignment, in-frame beta chains only. Rows with one shared CDR3 protein collapse into an entry with the most common genes and DNA. This sample comprises 540,000 or so distinct CDR3 sequences, roughly 43% of them detected only once. The leading ten clones occupy roughly 25% of the sample. Sequencing was done on a sample of blood. The source of these receptors is a man older than 75 in good health.

This clonotype was counted ten times or more. CDR3 in DNA: TGTGCCAGCAGCTTAGACAGCTCTGGGGCCAACGTCCTGACTTTC. This encodes CASSLDSSGANVLTF. The chain recombines TRBV7-2 with TRBJ2-6; no clear D gene. Trimming removed 1 base at V and 0 bases at J, with 4 bases between. This CDR3 comprises 15 residues. The germline CDR1 and CDR2 sequences are SGHTA and FQGNSA.

This sequence joins TRBV24-1 and TRBJ2-7; D could derive from TRBD1 or TRBD2 (5 bases each). The CDR3 has 13 residues. Germline loops: CDR1 KGHDR, CDR2 SFDVKD. V lost 5 bases to trimming and J lost 5 bases, with 12 bases between them. The CDR3 loop reads CATSAGDPHEQYF. DNA of the CDR3: TGTGCCACCAGTGCCGGGGACCCCCACGAGCAGTACTTC.

This clonotype has a handful of counts. This chain joins TRBV4-3 and TRBJ2-1; 10 positions match TRBD2. Germline CDR1 reads LGHNA; CDR2 reads YSLEER. The CDR3 is made up of 15 amino acids. Trimming at V came to 2 bases and at J to 9 bases, leaving 7 bases not matched to a gene. The CDR3: CASSQNLAGVREQFF. In DNA, the CDR3 is TGCGCCAGCAGCCAAAACCTAGCGGGAGTTCGTGAGCAGTTCTTC.

V and J are TRBV5-1 and TRBJ2-1; 8 nucleotides match TRBD2. Trimming removed 0 bases from V and 5 bases from J; junction bases left unmatched: 10. The CDR3 consists of 17 residues. Germline-derived CDR1 and CDR2 are SGHRS and YFSETQ. The CDR3 loop is CASSLGSTSGPDNEQFF. The CDR3 DNA follows: TGCGCCAGCAGCTTGGGCTCTACTAGCGGACCAGACAATGAGCAGTTCTTC.

V usage is TRBV20-1 and J usage is TRBJ1-2; the D is unclear. CDR1 is DFQATT and CDR2 is SNEGSKA in the germline V gene (reference sequence). V lost 8 bases and J 2 bases, leaving 15 bases between the germline ends. The CDR3 loop spans 13 amino acids. The CDR3 nucleotides read TGCAGTCCTAAGACACAGATCAACTATGGCTACACCTTC. Amino acid sequence: CSPKTQINYGYTF.

V and J are TRBV24-1 and TRBJ2-3; D perhaps matches TRBD1 (6 bases). The V and J ends lost 9 bases and 2 bases respectively, with 17 bases between them. Germline assignment: CDR1 KGHDR and CDR2 SFDVKD. The CDR3 totals 15 residues. The CDR3 here is CATGFGQINTDTQYF. In nucleotides, the CDR3 is TGTGCCACCGGCTTTGGACAGATCAACACAGATACGCAGTATTTT.

The genes are TRBV3-1 and TRBJ2-2; 10 bases align to TRBD2. Germline V CDR1 and CDR2: LGHDT, YNNKEL (reference sequence). The V gene end was trimmed by 5 bases and the J gene end by 7 bases; junction bases not matched to a gene: 10. This CDR3 contains 16 residues. This CDR3 reads CASSLSSGGTNGELFF. Here the CDR3 DNA reads TGTGCCAGCAGCTTGTCTAGCGGGGGTACCAACGGGGAGCTGTTTTTT.

This chain uses TRBV7-2 with TRBJ2-3, with 8 bases aligning to TRBD2. Germline V gene lookup returns CDR1 SGHTA and CDR2 FQGNSA. The CDR3 sequence is 16 residues long. With 2 bases clipped from V and 2 bases from J, the junction kept 6 bases outside the gene matches. The CDR3 region has the DNA TGTGCCAGCAGCTTAATGGCGGGGGGCCTCACAGATACGCAGTATTTT. This translates into CASSLMAGGLTDTQYF.

The CDR3 DNA sequence: TGCAGCGTTGATTCCTGGAAGAACTATGGCTACACCTTC. It encodes CSVDSWKNYGYTF. This chain joins TRBV29-1 and TRBJ1-2; D call uncertain. CDR1 is SQVTM, CDR2 ANQGSEA, per germline. V was pared by 3 bases and J by 2 bases, with 10 bases between. The CDR3 has 13 amino acids.

The CDR3 reads CASSLASGPTYEQYF. The CDR3 DNA reads as TGTGCCAGCAGCTTAGCAAGTGGCCCCACCTACGAGCAGTACTTC. V usage is TRBV7-9 and J usage is TRBJ2-4; D remains unclear. The DNA end is a closer match to TRBJ2-7, so the J assignment may be wrong. The CDR3 sequence is 15 residues long. The germline gives CDR1 SEHNR, CDR2 FQNEAQ (reference sequence).

This clonotype was seen more than once but under ten times. The chain combines TRBV9 with TRBJ1-1; possible D gene TRBD1, 6 bases. Germline CDR1 SGDLS, CDR2 YYNGEE. The V end lost 0 bases, the J end lost 0 bases, and 12 bases lay between the germline ends. The CDR3 contains 16 residues. The CDR3 sequence is CASSVAGGGLNTEAFF. DNA of the CDR3: TGTGCCAGCAGCGTAGCTGGGGGGGGCTTGAACACTGAAGCTTTCTTT.

This chain joins TRBV20-1 and TRBJ2-4; D might be TRBD1 (5 bases). The J call may be incorrect, as the DNA end agrees better with TRBJ2-7. The V gene's germline CDR1 is DFQATT and CDR2 SNEGSKA (reference sequence). The CDR3 totals 12 residues. The CDR3 here is CSATGAAYEQYF. The CDR3 DNA follows: TGCAGTGCGACTGGGGCCGCCTACGAGCAGTACTTC.

The J gene is TRBJ2-7, the V gene TRBV3-1, with TRBD1 as a possible D gene (7 bases). This CDR3 has 17 residues. Germline V gene sequence: CDR1 LGHDT, CDR2 YNNKEL (reference sequence). V lost 3 bases to trimming and J lost 1 base, with 19 bases between them. CDR3: CASSQTGTQGGSYEQYF. The CDR3 DNA reads as TGTGCCAGCAGCCAGACTGGAACGCAGGGGGGATCCTACGAGCAGTACTTC.

There are a few counts of this clonotype. This sequence joins TRBV20-1 and TRBJ2-4; no clear D gene. Judging by the DNA end, TRBJ2-7 fits better; the J call may be wrong. Germline V lookup: CDR1 DFQATT, CDR2 SNEGSKA (reference sequence). This CDR3 is 11 amino acids long. The CDR3 coding sequence is TGCAGTGCTAGAAGAAGCTACGAGCAGTACTTC. It specifies CSARRSYEQYF.

This clonotype was recorded only once. V is TRBV30 and J is TRBJ2-1; TRBD1 might be the D (5 bases). Germline V gene lookup returns CDR1 GTSNPN and CDR2 SVGIG (reference sequence). The CDR3 length is 14 residues. V shed 8 bases and J shed 0 bases, with 14 bases lying between them. CDR3 sequence reads: CAVIRQSSYNEQFF. CDR3 coding DNA: TGTGCCGTAATAAGACAGAGCTCCTACAATGAGCAGTTCTTC.

V and J are TRBV9 and TRBJ2-1, with TRBD2 matching over 12 bases. Germline V CDR1 and CDR2: SGDLS, YYNGEE. This CDR3 comprises 16 residues. V was clipped by 0 bases and J by 6 bases; unmatched bases: 4. The CDR3 reads CASSVGPSGGANEQFF. In DNA, the CDR3 is TGTGCCAGCAGCGTAGGCCCTAGCGGGGGGGCCAATGAGCAGTTCTTC.

This clonotype was observed a handful of times. The chain has TRBV7-8 and TRBJ2-7; 7 nucleotides line up with TRBD1. The CDR3 is 15 amino acids. The germline V gene encodes CDR1 SGHVS and CDR2 FQNEAQ. The J segment lost 5 bases and the V segment lost 1 base, leaving 8 bases of the junction unmatched. CDR3: CASSLGTGRINEQYF. CDR3 DNA: TGTGCCAGCAGCTTAGGGACAGGTCGAATAAACGAGCAGTACTTC.

About this clonotype itself: A read error may account for a junction end that differs from germline. The chain uses TRBV7-9 and TRBJ1-6, with 7 positions matching TRBD1. In germline, CDR1 is SEHNR, CDR2 FQNEAQ (reference sequence). The CDR3 runs to 14 residues. CDR3 coding DNA: TGTGCCAGCAGCCCCCGACAGGGAGATTCATCCCTCCACTTT. Residues: CASSPRQGDSSLHF. The full variable domain, its missing parts supplied by reference TRBV7-9 and TRBJ1-6, is DTGVSQNPRHKITKRGQNVTFRCDPISEHNRLYWYRQTLGQGPEFLTYFQNEAQLEKSRLLSDRFSAERPKGSFSTLEIQRTEQGDSAMYLCASSPRQGDSSLHFGNGTRLTVT.